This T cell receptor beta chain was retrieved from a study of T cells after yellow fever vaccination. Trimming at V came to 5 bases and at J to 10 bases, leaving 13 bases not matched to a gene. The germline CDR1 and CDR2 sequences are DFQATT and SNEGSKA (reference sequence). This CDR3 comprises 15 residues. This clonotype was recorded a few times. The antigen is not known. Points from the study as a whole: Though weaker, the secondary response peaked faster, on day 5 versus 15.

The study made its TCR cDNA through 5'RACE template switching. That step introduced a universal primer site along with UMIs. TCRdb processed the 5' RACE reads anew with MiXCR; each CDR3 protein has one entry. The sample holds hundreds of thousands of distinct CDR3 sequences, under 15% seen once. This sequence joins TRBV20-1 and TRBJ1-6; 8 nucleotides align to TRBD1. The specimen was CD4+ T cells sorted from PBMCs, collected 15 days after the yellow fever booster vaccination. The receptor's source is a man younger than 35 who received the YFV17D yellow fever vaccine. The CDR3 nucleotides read TGCAGTGCTCGAACATCCGGACAGGGCCTCTCACCCCTCCACTTT. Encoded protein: CSARTSGQGLSPLHF.